Reported below is one T cell receptor beta chain. Antigen unknown. These data come from a study of T cell responses to AZD1222 COVID-19 vaccine. Points from the study as a whole: Repertoire sampling happened only post peak T cell response. Only a handful of AZD1222 recipients tested seropositive at baseline. Donors, mostly white British, included more females; clonal diversity was possibly underestimated.

The CDR3 totals 16 residues. In germline, CDR1 is SGHTA, CDR2 FQGTGA. V was clipped by 5 bases and J by 4 bases; unmatched bases: 9. Clones were read by immunoSEQ multiplex PCR, and TCRdb kept only the in-frame ones, dropping some. The sample has tens of thousands of clones, 88% seen once. Pooled in the analysis were second doses at about 4 or about 12 weeks. The chain links TRBV7-3 to TRBJ2-3; 10 bases align to TRBD2. The material was peripheral blood, obtained 28 days after the second AZD1222 dose. This clonotype was obtained from an adult who received the AZD1222 COVID-19 vaccine. CDR3 DNA: TGTGCCAGCAGCCCCCTTCCCCTAGCGGGAGCAGATACGCAGTATTTT. It yields the protein CASSPLPLAGADTQYF.